This paragraph covers one TCR beta chain sequence. Antigen specificity is unknown. Donors came from a validation cohort of 90 to 150 subjects, distinct from the first 666-subject cohort. Trimming left V 4 bases short and J 8 bases short, with 11 bases between. The germline V gene encodes CDR1 SGDLS and CDR2 YYNGEE. The CDR3 has 12 amino acids. This sample was taken from a study of cytomegalovirus exposure and HLA in healthy donors. Study details: A later analysis reported the same platform for the roughly 120 validation repertoires and the 500 to 700 first-cohort repertoires. Study-wide results and caveats: CMV antigen specificity of a few CMV-associated chains was confirmed in vitro. Reports described diagnosis of cytomegalovirus status by the classifier as highly specific and sensitive.

Libraries were prepared by immunoSEQ multiplex PCR; TCRdb keeps only in-frame clonotypes and omits some of them. The repertoire holds about 120,000 clones, with approximately 90% as singletons. The source is a woman aged 18-29 years in good health and CMV-seropositive. The sequenced sample was PBMCs. The chain uses TRBV9 and TRBJ2-3; D is possibly TRBD2 (7 bases). The CDR3 reads CASSQGGGTQYF. CDR3 coding DNA: TGTGCCAGCAGCCAAGGGGGGGGTACGCAGTATTTT.